The rows below give T cell receptor beta chains drawn from one sample of a study of Graves' ophthalmopathy and Graves' hyperthyroidism. MiXCR, run by TCRdb on the multiplex PCR reads, gives a single entry per CDR3 protein. The data show more than 550,000 distinct CDR3 sequences, more than 40% seen once. The sample comprised peripheral blood. The source of these receptors is an adult man with Graves' ophthalmopathy. The CDR3 runs from the conserved cysteine through the conserved F or W. The order of the fields is D gene, J gene, clone size, V gene, CDR3 DNA, CDR3 protein. D genes are given only for firm matches. The size of a clone is reported for some rows only, either as once, few or many, or as a class for expanded clones.

d_call: NA
j_call: TRBJ1-2
clone_size: NA
v_call: TRBV10-3
cdr3_nt: TGTGCCAGCAGTGAAATCGAGAATTATGGCTACACCTTC
cdr3_aa: CASSEIENYGYTF

d_call: NA
j_call: TRBJ2-2
clone_size: NA
v_call: TRBV5-5
cdr3_nt: TGTGCCAGCAGCTTGGTCGGGGGTACTACGAACACCGGGGAGCTGTTTTTT
cdr3_aa: CASSLVGGTTNTGELFF

d_call: NA
j_call: TRBJ2-7
clone_size: many
v_call: TRBV5-1
cdr3_nt: TGCGCCAGCACCCTAGGGGACGATGTGGAGGAGCAGTACTTC
cdr3_aa: CASTLGDDVEEQYF

d_call: TRBD1
j_call: TRBJ1-2
clone_size: many
v_call: TRBV14
cdr3_nt: TGTGCCAGCAGCCACCTGACAGGGGTCGGCTATGGCTACACCTTC
cdr3_aa: CASSHLTGVGYGYTF

d_call: NA
j_call: TRBJ2-2
clone_size: NA
v_call: TRBV7-2
cdr3_nt: TGTGCCAACAGCTTATCACTAGCCGGGGAGCTGTCTTTT
cdr3_aa: CANSLSLAGELSF

d_call: TRBD1
j_call: TRBJ2-5
clone_size: NA
v_call: TRBV6-1
cdr3_nt: TGTGCCAGCAGTGATTACCGGGACAGACAAGAGACCCAGTACTTC
cdr3_aa: CASSDYRDRQETQYF

d_call: TRBD1
j_call: TRBJ1-2
clone_size: NA
v_call: TRBV9
cdr3_nt: TGTGCCAGCAGCCAAGATGTAGGGGGCGGCTATGGCTACACCTTC
cdr3_aa: CASSQDVGGGYGYTF

d_call: TRBD1
j_call: TRBJ2-5
clone_size: many
v_call: TRBV14
cdr3_nt: TGTGCCAGCAGCCAAGAGGGACAGACGGAGACCCAGTACTTC
cdr3_aa: CASSQEGQTETQYF

d_call: TRBD1
j_call: TRBJ2-7
clone_size: NA
v_call: TRBV5-1
cdr3_nt: TGCGCCAGCAGCTTCCCTCCCGGGACAGGTAACTACGAGCAGTACTTC
cdr3_aa: CASSFPPGTGNYEQYF

d_call: TRBD1
j_call: TRBJ1-2
clone_size: NA
v_call: TRBV4-3
cdr3_nt: TGCGCCAGCAGCCAGCCGGGCAGGGGGCCTAACTATGGCTACACCTTC
cdr3_aa: CASSQPGRGPNYGYTF

d_call: NA
j_call: TRBJ2-7
clone_size: NA
v_call: TRBV27
cdr3_nt: TGTGCCAGCAGTTCTGCCTCTCTCTACGAGCAGTACTTC
cdr3_aa: CASSSASLYEQYF

d_call: NA
j_call: TRBJ2-5
clone_size: NA
v_call: TRBV24-1
cdr3_nt: TGTGCCACCAGTGCAGGAGGCAATCAGCCCCAGTACTTC
cdr3_aa: CATSAGGNQPQYF

d_call: NA
j_call: TRBJ1-4
clone_size: many
v_call: TRBV10-3
cdr3_nt: TGTGCCATCAGTGCGACTCAAGGGGAGGAAAAACTGTTTTTT
cdr3_aa: CAISATQGEEKLFF

d_call: NA
j_call: TRBJ1-2
clone_size: NA
v_call: TRBV2
cdr3_nt: TGTGCCAGCAGTTTAAGGCTCTCTCATGGCTACACCTTC
cdr3_aa: CASSLRLSHGYTF

d_call: NA
j_call: TRBJ2-7
clone_size: many
v_call: TRBV12-3/TRBV12-4
cdr3_nt: TGTGCCAGCAGTTTACGTGACAGGGAGCAGTACTTC
cdr3_aa: CASSLRDREQYF

d_call: NA
j_call: TRBJ1-4
clone_size: NA
v_call: TRBV9
cdr3_nt: TGTGCCAGCAGCGTAGAAGGAGGAAAAACGGTGTTTTTT
cdr3_aa: CASSVEGGKTVFF